The 21 T cell receptor beta chains given below trace back to one sample, sequenced in a study of monozygotic twins with inflammatory bowel disease. No DNA is given; TCRdb re-called the 5' RACE reads and lists each CDR3 protein once. The listing contains about 380,000 distinct CDR3 sequences. The sequencing sample was made of blood. The receptors here all came from a human donor with ulcerative colitis or Crohn's disease, or a healthy co-twin of an affected twin (not recorded which).

The rearrangement links TRBV29-1 to TRBJ2-6; without DNA, the TCRdb call of TRBD1 cannot be checked. The CDR3 is made up of 15 amino acids. CDR1 is SQVTM, CDR2 ANQGSEA, per germline. CDR3 region: CSVGQGAVGANVLTF. The full variable domain, with the rest looked up from reference TRBV29-1 and TRBJ2-6, is SAVISQKPSRDICQRGTSLTIQCQVDSQVTMMFWYRQQPGQSLTLIATANQGSEATYESGFVIDKFPISRPNLTFSTLTVSNMSPEDSSIYLCSVGQGAVGANVLTFGAGSRLTVL.

The chain is built from TRBV9 and TRBJ1-1. The germline V gene has CDR1 SGDLS and CDR2 YYNGEE. This CDR3 spans 13 amino acids. This CDR3 reads CASSVGIVTEAFF.

The chain recombines TRBV6-1 with TRBJ2-2; TCRdb outputs TRBD2, but without DNA this stays unchecked. CDR3 length equals 16 residues. Germline CDR1 and CDR2: MNHNS and SASEGT. The CDR3: CASTYGRAGGPGELFF.

The genes are TRBV5-4 and TRBJ2-1; TCRdb indicates TRBD1, and absent DNA this call remains unverified. There are 16 residues in the CDR3. Germline V CDR1 and CDR2: SGHNT, YYREEE (reference sequence). The CDR3 is CASSFVPDRDYNEQFF.

The rearrangement uses TRBV2 and TRBJ2-5. CDR1 is SNHLY, CDR2 FYNNEI, per germline. This CDR3 contains 13 residues. The chain's CDR3 is CASSDGAGETQYF.

The chain combines TRBV5-1 with TRBJ1-3. There are 13 residues in the CDR3. Germline assignment: CDR1 SGHRS and CDR2 YFSETQ. Here the CDR3 reads CASSPRQGNTIYF.

The chain joins TRBV5-1 to TRBJ1-1. This CDR3 is built from 14 residues. Looked up from germline, CDR1 is SGHRS and CDR2 is YFSETQ. The CDR3 here is CASSPQRVGTEAFF.

The gene calls are TRBV20-1 and TRBJ2-3; TCRdb calls TRBD2, which cannot be checked without DNA. The CDR3 consists of 18 residues. CDR1 DFQATT and CDR2 SNEGSKA come from the germline V gene (reference sequence). The CDR3: CSARVTSGGARVTDTQYF.

The chain employs TRBV20-1 and TRBJ2-5; there is no DNA to check the TCRdb D call of TRBD1. Germline V lookup: CDR1 DFQATT, CDR2 SNEGSKA (reference sequence). The CDR3 extends over 13 amino acids. CDR3 amino acids: CSARGGGLETQYF.

This chain joins TRBV20-1 and TRBJ1-2; the D call from TCRdb, TRBD1, cannot be confirmed without DNA. The germline V gene encodes CDR1 DFQATT and CDR2 SNEGSKA (reference sequence). This CDR3 spans 15 amino acids. The CDR3 sequence: CSARTYQGGGYGYTF.

CDR3 sequence reads: CASSQIRAPQETQYF. The chain joins TRBV4-3 to TRBJ2-5; TCRdb names TRBD2, which stays unverified in the absence of DNA. The CDR3 consists of 15 residues. The germline V gene encodes CDR1 LGHNA and CDR2 YSLEER.

The genes are TRBV7-9 and TRBJ2-5; TCRdb's D call of TRBD2 is untestable without DNA. Looked up from germline, CDR1 is SEHNR and CDR2 is FQNEAQ (reference sequence). This CDR3 has 16 amino acids. The chain's CDR3 is CASSLARGQPGETQYF.

The chain carries TRBV7-8 and TRBJ2-2; TCRdb selects TRBD1, and the lack of DNA leaves this call unchecked. The V gene's germline CDR1 is SGHVS and CDR2 FQNEAQ. The CDR3 covers 15 residues. The CDR3 sequence is CASSFRAPNTGELFF.

The chain is built from TRBV6-1 and TRBJ1-5. The CDR3 runs to 16 residues. Per the germline V gene, CDR1 is MNHNS and CDR2 is SASEGT. The CDR3 here is CASSEVRVVFNPPQHF.

The genes are TRBV18 and TRBJ1-2. This CDR3 comprises 15 residues. The germline V gene encodes CDR1 KGHSH and CDR2 LQKENI. The CDR3: CASSPPMDGNYGYTF.

The V call is TRBV7-2, the J call TRBJ2-5; TCRdb lists TRBD1, though no DNA is available to test this call. The CDR3 runs 13 residues. The germline V gene has CDR1 SGHTA and CDR2 FQGNSA. The CDR3 spells CASSARQQETQYF.

This sequence joins TRBV7-2 and TRBJ2-1; the TRBD1 assignment by TCRdb is unverifiable without DNA. This CDR3 spans 16 amino acids. In germline, CDR1 is SGHTA, CDR2 FQGNSA. CDR3 in amino acids: CASSLWTGTTYNEQFF.

CDR3 loop: CASSPQGLETQYF. The rearrangement links TRBV7-7 to TRBJ2-5; the D call of TRBD1 rests on TCRdb alone, since no DNA is present to check it. This CDR3 region has 13 residues. The germline CDR1 and CDR2 sequences are SSHAT and FNYEAQ (reference sequence).

The V gene is TRBV5-1, the J gene TRBJ2-2. Germline values: CDR1 SGHRS, CDR2 YFSETQ. CDR3 length: 14 amino acids. CDR3 sequence: CASSTEANTGELFF.

The gene calls are TRBV7-9 and TRBJ1-4; TCRdb proposes TRBD1, but this gene call is untestable without DNA. The CDR3 totals 15 residues. Germline V lookup: CDR1 SEHNR, CDR2 FQNEAQ (reference sequence). CDR3 in amino acids: CASIQPGQGDKILFF.

This chain connects TRBV6-5 to TRBJ2-2. The CDR3 covers 14 residues. Per germline, CDR1 MNHEY and CDR2 SVGAGI. This CDR3 is CASSTLANTGELFF.